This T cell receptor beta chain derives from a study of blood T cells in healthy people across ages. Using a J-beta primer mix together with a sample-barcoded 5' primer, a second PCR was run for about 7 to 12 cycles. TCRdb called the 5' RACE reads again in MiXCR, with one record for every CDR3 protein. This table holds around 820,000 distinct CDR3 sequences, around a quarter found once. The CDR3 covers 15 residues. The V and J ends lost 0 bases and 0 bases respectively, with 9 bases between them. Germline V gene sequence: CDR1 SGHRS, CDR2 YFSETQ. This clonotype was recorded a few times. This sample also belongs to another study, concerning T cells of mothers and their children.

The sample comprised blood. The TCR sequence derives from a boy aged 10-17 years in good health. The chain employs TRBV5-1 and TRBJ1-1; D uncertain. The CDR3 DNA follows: TGCGCCAGCAGCTTGGATCCACTGATGAACACTGAAGCTTTCTTT. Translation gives CASSLDPLMNTEAFF.